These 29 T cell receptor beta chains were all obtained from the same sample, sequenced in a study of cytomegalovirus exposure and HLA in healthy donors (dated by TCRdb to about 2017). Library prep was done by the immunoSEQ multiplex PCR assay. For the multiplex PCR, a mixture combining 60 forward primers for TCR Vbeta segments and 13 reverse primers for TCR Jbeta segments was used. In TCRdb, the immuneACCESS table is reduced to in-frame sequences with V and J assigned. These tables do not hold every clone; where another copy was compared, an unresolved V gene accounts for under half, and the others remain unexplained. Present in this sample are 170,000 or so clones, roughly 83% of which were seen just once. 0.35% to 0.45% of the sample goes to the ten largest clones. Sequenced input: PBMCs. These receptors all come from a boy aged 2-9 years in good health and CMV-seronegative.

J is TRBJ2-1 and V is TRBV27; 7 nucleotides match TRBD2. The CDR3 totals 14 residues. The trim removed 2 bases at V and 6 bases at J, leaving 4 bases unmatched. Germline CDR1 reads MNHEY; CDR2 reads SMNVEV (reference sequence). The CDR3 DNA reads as TGTGCCAGCAGTTTAGTACTAGCGAGCAATGAGCAGTTCTTC. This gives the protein CASSLVLASNEQFF.

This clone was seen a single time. CDR3 bases: TGTGCCAGCAGCTTAGGACTAGCGGGAGTCACAGATACGCAGTATTTT. Translating it yields CASSLGLAGVTDTQYF. The rearrangement links TRBV9 to TRBJ2-3, with 13 bases identical to TRBD2. The CDR3 consists of 16 residues. Trimming at V came to 4 bases and at J to 2 bases, leaving 4 bases not matched to a gene. The germline V gene encodes CDR1 SGDLS and CDR2 YYNGEE.

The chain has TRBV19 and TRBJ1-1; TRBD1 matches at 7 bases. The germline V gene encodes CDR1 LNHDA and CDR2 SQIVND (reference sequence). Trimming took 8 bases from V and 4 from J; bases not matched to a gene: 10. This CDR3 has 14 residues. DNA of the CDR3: TGTGCCAGTGGGAAGACAGGGCTGACCACTGAAGCTTTCTTT. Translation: CASGKTGLTTEAFF.

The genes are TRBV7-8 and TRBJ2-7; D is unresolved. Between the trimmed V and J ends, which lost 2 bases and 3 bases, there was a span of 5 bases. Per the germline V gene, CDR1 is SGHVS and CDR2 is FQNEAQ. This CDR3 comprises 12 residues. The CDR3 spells CASSLSSYEQYF. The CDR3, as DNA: TGTGCCAGCAGCTTATCCAGCTACGAGCAGTACTTC.

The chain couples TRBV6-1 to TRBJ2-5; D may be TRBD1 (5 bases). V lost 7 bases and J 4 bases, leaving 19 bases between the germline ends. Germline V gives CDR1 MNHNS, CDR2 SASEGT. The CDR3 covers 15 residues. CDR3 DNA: TGTGCCAGCACCCTACCTGGACACCTCGGAGAGACCCAGTACTTC. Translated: CASTLPGHLGETQYF.

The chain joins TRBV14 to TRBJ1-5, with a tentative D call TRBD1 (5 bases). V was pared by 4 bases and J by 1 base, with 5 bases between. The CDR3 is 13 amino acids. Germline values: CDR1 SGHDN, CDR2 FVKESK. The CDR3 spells CASSRQSNQPQHF. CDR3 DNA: TGTGCCAGCAGCCGACAGAGCAATCAGCCCCAGCATTTT.

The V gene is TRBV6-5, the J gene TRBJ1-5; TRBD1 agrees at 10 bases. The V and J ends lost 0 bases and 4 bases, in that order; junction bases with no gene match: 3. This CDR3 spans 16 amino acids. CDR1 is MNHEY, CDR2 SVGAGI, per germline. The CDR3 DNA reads TGTGCCAGCAGTTACTCGACAGGGGGCAGGAATCAGCCCCAGCATTTT. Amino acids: CASSYSTGGRNQPQHF.

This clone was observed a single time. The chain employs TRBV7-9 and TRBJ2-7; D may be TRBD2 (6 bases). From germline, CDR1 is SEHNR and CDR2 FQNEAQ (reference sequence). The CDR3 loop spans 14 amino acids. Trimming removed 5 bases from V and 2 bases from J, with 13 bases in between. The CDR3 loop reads CASSRGANAYEQYF. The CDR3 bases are TGTGCCAGCAGCCGCGGGGCGAATGCCTACGAGCAGTACTTC.

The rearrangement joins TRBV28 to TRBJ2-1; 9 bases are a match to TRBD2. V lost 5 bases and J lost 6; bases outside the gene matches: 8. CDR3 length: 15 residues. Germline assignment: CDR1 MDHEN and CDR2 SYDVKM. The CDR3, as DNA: TGTGCCAGCAGTGGCTGGACTAGCGAAACCAATGAGCAGTTCTTC. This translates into CASSGWTSETNEQFF. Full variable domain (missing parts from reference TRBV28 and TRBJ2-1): DVKVTQSSRYLVKRTGEKVFLECVQDMDHENMFWYRQDPGLGLRLIYFSYDVKMKEKGDIPEGYSVSREKKERFSLILESASTNQTSMYLCASSGWTSETNEQFFGPGTRLTVL.

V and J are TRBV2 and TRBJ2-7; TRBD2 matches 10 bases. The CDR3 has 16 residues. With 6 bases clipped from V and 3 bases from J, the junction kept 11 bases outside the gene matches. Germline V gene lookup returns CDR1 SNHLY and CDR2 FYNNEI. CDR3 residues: CASSSQSGRAVYEQYF. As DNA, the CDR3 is TGTGCCAGCAGCTCACAGAGCGGGAGGGCCGTCTACGAGCAGTACTTC.

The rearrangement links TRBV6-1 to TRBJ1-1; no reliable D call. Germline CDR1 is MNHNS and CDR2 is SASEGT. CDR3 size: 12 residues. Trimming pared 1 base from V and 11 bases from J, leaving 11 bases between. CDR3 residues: CASSEGFRWAFF. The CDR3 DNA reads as TGTGCCAGCAGTGAAGGGTTCAGGTGGGCTTTCTTT.

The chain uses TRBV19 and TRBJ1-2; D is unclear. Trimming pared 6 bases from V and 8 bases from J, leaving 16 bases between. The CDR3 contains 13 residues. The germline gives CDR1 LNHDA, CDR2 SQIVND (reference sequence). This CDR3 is CASSPRPGGGYTF. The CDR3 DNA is TGTGCCAGTAGCCCTCGACCGGGAGGGGGCTACACCTTC. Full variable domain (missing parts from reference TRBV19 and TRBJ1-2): DGGITQSPKYLFRKEGQNVTLSCEQNLNHDAMYWYRQDPGQGLRLIYYSQIVNDFQKGDIAEGYSVSREKKESFPLTVTSAQKNPTAFYLCASSPRPGGGYTFGSGTRLTVV.

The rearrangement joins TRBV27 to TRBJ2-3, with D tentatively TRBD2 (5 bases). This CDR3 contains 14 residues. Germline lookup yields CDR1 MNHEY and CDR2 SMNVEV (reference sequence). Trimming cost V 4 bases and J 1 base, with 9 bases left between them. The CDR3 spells CASSYGIGTDTQYF. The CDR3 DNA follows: TGTGCCAGCAGTTACGGGATCGGCACAGATACGCAGTATTTT.

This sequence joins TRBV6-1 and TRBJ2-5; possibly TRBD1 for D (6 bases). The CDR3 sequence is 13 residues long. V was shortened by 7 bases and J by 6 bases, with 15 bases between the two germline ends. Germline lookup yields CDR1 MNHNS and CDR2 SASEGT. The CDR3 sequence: CASILQGEKTQYF. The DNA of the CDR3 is TGTGCCAGCATCTTACAGGGTGAAAAGACCCAGTACTTC.

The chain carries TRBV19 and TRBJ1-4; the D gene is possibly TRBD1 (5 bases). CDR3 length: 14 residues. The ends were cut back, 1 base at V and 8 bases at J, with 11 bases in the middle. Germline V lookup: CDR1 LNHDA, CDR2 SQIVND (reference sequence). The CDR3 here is CASSIAGRREKLFF. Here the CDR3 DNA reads TGTGCCAGTAGTATAGCAGGGCGTCGGGAAAAACTGTTTTTT.

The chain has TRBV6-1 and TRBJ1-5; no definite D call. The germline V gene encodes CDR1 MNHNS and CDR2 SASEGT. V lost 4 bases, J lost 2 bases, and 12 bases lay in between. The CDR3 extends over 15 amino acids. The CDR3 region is CASSVYAARNQPQHF. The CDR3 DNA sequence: TGTGCCAGCAGTGTGTACGCGGCCCGCAATCAGCCCCAGCATTTT.

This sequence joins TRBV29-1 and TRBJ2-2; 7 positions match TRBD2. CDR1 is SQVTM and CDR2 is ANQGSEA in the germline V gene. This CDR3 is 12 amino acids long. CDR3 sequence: CTGGGPGGELFF. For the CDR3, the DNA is TGCACCGGGGGAGGGCCCGGCGGGGAGCTGTTTTTT.

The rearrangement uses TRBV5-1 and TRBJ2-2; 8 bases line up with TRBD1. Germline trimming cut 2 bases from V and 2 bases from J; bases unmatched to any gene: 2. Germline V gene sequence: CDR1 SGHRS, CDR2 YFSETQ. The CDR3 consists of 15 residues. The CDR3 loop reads CASSFAGGNTGELFF. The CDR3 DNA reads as TGCGCCAGCAGCTTTGCAGGGGGCAACACCGGGGAGCTGTTTTTT.

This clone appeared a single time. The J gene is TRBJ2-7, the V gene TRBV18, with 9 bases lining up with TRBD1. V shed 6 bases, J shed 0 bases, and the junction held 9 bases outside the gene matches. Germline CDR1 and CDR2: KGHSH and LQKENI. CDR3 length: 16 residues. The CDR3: CASSDRGTGSSYEQYF. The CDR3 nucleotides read TGTGCCAGCTCGGACCGTGGGACAGGGAGCTCCTACGAGCAGTACTTC.

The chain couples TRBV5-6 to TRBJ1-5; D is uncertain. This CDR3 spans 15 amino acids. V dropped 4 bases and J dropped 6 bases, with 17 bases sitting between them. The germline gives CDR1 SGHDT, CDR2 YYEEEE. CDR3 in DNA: TGTGCCAGCAGCCCTGATGGGGAGCGAAGTCAGCCCCAGCATTTT. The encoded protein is CASSPDGERSQPQHF.

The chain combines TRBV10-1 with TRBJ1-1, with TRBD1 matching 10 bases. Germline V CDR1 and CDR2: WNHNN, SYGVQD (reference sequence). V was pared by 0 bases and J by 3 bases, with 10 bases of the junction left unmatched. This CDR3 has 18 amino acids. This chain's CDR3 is CASSESRTGGHRDTEAFF. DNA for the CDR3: TGCGCCAGCAGTGAGTCTAGGACAGGGGGACATAGGGACACTGAAGCTTTCTTT.

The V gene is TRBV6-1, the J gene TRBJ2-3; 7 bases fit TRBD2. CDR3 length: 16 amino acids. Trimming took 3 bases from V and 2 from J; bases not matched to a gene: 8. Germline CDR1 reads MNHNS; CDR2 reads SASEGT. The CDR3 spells CASSDTLALSTDTQYF. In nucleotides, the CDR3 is TGTGCCAGCAGTGATACACTAGCGCTCTCCACAGATACGCAGTATTTT.

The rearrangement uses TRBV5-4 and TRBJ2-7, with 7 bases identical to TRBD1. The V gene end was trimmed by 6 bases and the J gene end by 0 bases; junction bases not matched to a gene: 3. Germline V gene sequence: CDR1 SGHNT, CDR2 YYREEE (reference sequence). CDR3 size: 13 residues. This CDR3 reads CASTRDSSYEQYF. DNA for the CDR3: TGTGCCAGCACCCGGGACAGCTCCTACGAGCAGTACTTC.

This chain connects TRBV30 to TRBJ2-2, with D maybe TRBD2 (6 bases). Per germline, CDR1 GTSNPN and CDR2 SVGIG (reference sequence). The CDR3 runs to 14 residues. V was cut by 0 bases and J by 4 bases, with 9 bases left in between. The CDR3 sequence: CAWSVLATTGELFF. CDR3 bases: TGTGCCTGGAGTGTACTAGCTACCACCGGGGAGCTGTTTTTT.

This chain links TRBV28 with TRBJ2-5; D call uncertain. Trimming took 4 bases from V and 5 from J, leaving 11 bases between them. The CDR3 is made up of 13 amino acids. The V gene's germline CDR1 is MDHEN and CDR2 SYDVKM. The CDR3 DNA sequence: TGTGCCAGCAGTTCCCTAGGCGTGGAGACCCAGTACTTC. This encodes CASSSLGVETQYF.

CDR3 sequence reads: CASRLLGRETQYF. Written as DNA, the CDR3 is TGTGCCAGCAGACTACTAGGGAGAGAGACCCAGTACTTC. The chain has TRBV7-8 and TRBJ2-5, with D perhaps TRBD2 (5 bases). Germline CDR1 is SGHVS and CDR2 is FQNEAQ. Trimming stripped 6 bases from V and 4 bases from J, with 12 bases between. This CDR3 contains 13 residues.

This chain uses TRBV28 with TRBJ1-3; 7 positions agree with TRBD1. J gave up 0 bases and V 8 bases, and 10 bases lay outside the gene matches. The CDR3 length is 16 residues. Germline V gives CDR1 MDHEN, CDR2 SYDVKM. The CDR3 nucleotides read TGTGCCAGCGGATATTGGGGACAGAGCTCTGGAAACACCATATATTTT. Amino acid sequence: CASGYWGQSSGNTIYF.

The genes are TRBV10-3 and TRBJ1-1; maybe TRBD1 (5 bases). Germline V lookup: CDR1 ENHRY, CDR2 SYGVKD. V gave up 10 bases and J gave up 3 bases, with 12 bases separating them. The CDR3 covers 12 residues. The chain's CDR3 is CATRKGDTEAFF. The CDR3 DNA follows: TGTGCCACACGAAAAGGGGACACTGAAGCTTTCTTT.

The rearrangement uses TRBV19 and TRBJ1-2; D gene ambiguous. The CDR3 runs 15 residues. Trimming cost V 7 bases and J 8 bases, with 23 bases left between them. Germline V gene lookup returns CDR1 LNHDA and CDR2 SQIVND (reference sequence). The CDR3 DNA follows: TGTGCCAGTACCACCGGGTGGTCCCAGATTAACGGCTACACCTTC. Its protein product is CASTTGWSQINGYTF.